In its sample, the clone carrying this T cell receptor (beta chain) was seen a few times. Antigen unknown. This entry comes from a study of cytomegalovirus exposure and HLA in healthy donors. Profiling relied on immunoSEQ multiplex PCR, and the TCRdb table lists in-frame clones only, not all of them. This sample has more than 110,000 clones, with 80% to 90% found just once. V was trimmed by 5 bases and J by 3 bases, leaving 14 bases between them. The germline gives CDR1 SGHVS, CDR2 FQNEAQ. The length of the CDR3 is 14 residues. Overall study findings and caveats: Many donors shared some public TCRs, even though most TCR sequences were rare.

The sequenced sample was PBMCs. The receptor was derived from a woman aged 30 to 39 in good health and CMV-seronegative. V gene TRBV7-8 combines with J gene TRBJ2-7; D may be TRBD2 (6 bases). The CDR3 protein is CASSPPPGDYEQYF. CDR3 sequence (DNA): TGTGCCAGCAGCCCCCCACCGGGAGACTACGAGCAGTACTTC.